The present TCR beta chain was sequenced within a study of beta chain features in type 1 diabetes. Details on this clone: Its specificity is unknown. Other DNA sequences within the sample encode an identical CDR3.

Broader study findings: Type 1 diabetes patients had TCRB CDR3s that were shorter (moderately but significantly so) in all four CD4+ subsets.

Expressed TCRB transcripts were sequenced because the entire RNA isolate underwent reverse transcription. This table comes from immunoSEQ multiplex PCR, and its TCRdb copy is limited to in-frame clones, with some not included. The sample lists a few hundred thousand clones; 13% were seen once. Sorting of CD4+ naive, central memory, regulatory and stem cell-like memory cells was performed via CD45RO/CCR7/CD25/CD127/CD95/CD27. CDR3 length: 16 residues. Germline lookup yields CDR1 LNHDA and CDR2 SQIVND (reference sequence). V gave up 3 bases and J gave up 0 bases; unmatched junction bases: 4. The sequencing input was naive CD4+ T cells from blood. The chain couples TRBV19 to TRBJ2-2, with TRBD1 matching over 7 bases. The receptor's source is a woman aged 18 to 35 with type 1 diabetes. The CDR3 coding sequence is TGTGCCAGTAGTATTCTCCAGGGGGCGAACACCGGGGAGCTGTTTTTT. Its protein is CASSILQGANTGELFF.